What follows are 3 T cell receptor beta chains derived from one specimen sequenced in a study of cytotoxic CD8 clonotypes in ibrutinib-treated CLL. Repertoires were generated with immunoSEQ multiplex PCR, while TCRdb's copy carries only in-frame clones and drops some. The profile covers fewer than 35,000 clones, with around 85% appearing a single time and about 8% taken by the ten largest. The specimen was PBMCs, collected after 24 months of ibrutinib treatment. These receptors originate from a human donor with chronic lymphocytic leukemia.

The genes are TRBV29-1 and TRBJ2-3, with 7 positions matching TRBD1. From germline, CDR1 is SQVTM and CDR2 ANQGSEA. The CDR3 consists of 15 residues. J gave up 0 bases and V 7 bases, and 10 bases lay outside the gene matches. The DNA of the CDR3 is TGCAGCGCCTCTAGACAGGGTGGGAGCACAGATACGCAGTATTTT. Encoded protein: CSASRQGGSTDTQYF.

J is TRBJ1-1 and V is TRBV11-2; 7 bases line up with TRBD1. Germline CDR1 SGHAT, CDR2 FQNNGV. J was trimmed by 0 bases and V by 8 bases; bases with no gene match: 9. This CDR3 spans 15 amino acids. This CDR3 reads CASQGGSTMNTEAFF. As DNA, the CDR3 is TGTGCCAGCCAGGGGGGCAGCACCATGAACACTGAAGCTTTCTTT. Full variable domain (outside the CDR3, taken from reference TRBV11-2 and TRBJ1-1): EAGVAQSPRYKIIEKRQSVAFWCNPISGHATLYWYQQILGQGPKLLIQFQNNGVVDDSQLPKDRFSAERLKGVDSTLKIQPAKLEDSAVYLCASQGGSTMNTEAFFGQGTRLTVV.

This chain joins TRBV19 and TRBJ2-2, with 7 bases fitting TRBD2. V trimming: 2 bases; J trimming: 7 bases; junction bases outside the gene matches: 7. This CDR3 comprises 15 residues. Germline lookup yields CDR1 LNHDA and CDR2 SQIVND (reference sequence). The chain's CDR3 is CASSIRSSGVGELFF. In DNA, the CDR3 is TGTGCCAGTAGTATACGGTCTAGCGGTGTCGGGGAGCTGTTTTTT.